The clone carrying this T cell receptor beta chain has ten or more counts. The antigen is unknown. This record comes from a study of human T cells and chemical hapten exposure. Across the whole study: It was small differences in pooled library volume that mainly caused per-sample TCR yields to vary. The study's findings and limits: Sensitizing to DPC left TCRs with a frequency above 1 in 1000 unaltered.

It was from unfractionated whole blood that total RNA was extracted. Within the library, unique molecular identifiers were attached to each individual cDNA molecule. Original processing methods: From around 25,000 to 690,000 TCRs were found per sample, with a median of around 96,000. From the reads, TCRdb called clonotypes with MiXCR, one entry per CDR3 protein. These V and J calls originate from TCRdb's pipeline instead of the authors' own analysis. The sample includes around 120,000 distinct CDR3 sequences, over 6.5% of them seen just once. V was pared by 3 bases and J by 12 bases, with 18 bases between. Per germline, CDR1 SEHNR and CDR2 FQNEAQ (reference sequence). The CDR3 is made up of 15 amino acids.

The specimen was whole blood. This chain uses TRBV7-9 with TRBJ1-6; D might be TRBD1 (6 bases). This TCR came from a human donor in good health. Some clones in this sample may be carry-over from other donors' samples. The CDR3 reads CASSFGGAEEGPLHF. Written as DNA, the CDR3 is TGTGCCAGCAGCTTTGGGGGGGCAGAGGAAGGACCCCTCCACTTT.